The 12 T cell receptor beta chains below were found in one sample sequenced in a study of shared clonotypes between healthy human individuals. CD8 cells regarded as naive lacked CD45RO, were positively chosen for CCR7, and omitted terminally differentiated effector memory CD45RA+ cells. Produced via immunoSEQ multiplex PCR; TCRdb's table is partial and in-frame only. The data contain around 2,000,000 clones, about 95% of them singletons. Material: naive CD8+ T cells sorted from blood. The receptor source for this set is a man aged 18 to 35 in good health.

CDR3 nucleotide sequence: TGTGCCACCAGCAGAGAAAGGCCCGAAGAGACCCAGTACTTC. This encodes CATSRERPEETQYF. This chain joins TRBV15 and TRBJ2-5, with unresolved D. Germline V gene lookup returns CDR1 LNHNV and CDR2 YYDKDF (reference sequence). The CDR3 runs 14 residues. Trimming removed 0 bases from V and 3 bases from J, with 8 bases in between. The variable domain in full, with the rest retrieved from reference TRBV15 and TRBJ2-5, is DAMVIQNPRYQVTQFGKPVTLSCSQTLNHNVMYWYQQKSSQAPKLLFHYYDKDFNNEADTPDNFQSRRPNTSFCFLDIRSPGLGDTAMYLCATSRERPEETQYFGPGTRLLVL.

A single count supports this clone. J is TRBJ2-7 and V is TRBV11-2; D not certain. Looked up from germline, CDR1 is SGHAT and CDR2 is FQNNGV. V dropped 3 bases and J dropped 0 bases, with 9 bases sitting between them. This CDR3 has 14 residues. DNA for the CDR3: TGTGCCAGCAGCTTTGGAACTCGCTCCTACGAGCAGTACTTC. Its translation: CASSFGTRSYEQYF.

This rearrangement joins TRBV11-2 to TRBJ2-7, with TRBD1 identical over 12 bases. The germline gives CDR1 SGHAT, CDR2 FQNNGV. The CDR3 has 15 residues. V gave up 5 bases and J gave up 5 bases; unmatched junction bases: 7. The CDR3 nucleotides read TGTGCCAGCAGCCGGGGACAGGGGGCTATCCACGAGCAGTACTTC. It codes for CASSRGQGAIHEQYF.

The chain recombines TRBV12-5 with TRBJ1-1; a weak D match, TRBD1 (6 bases). CDR1 and CDR2 from the germline V gene are LGHNT and FRNRAP. V was cut by 3 bases and J by 0 bases, with 8 bases left in between. The length of the CDR3 is 14 residues. The CDR3 protein is CASGLTGLNTEAFF. DNA for the CDR3: TGTGCTAGTGGTTTAACAGGGTTGAACACTGAAGCTTTCTTT.

This clone occurred once. The chain links TRBV4-1 to TRBJ1-1, with a possible D match to TRBD1 (5 bases). V lost 1 base and J lost 4, with 13 bases in between. Germline V lookup: CDR1 MGHRA, CDR2 YSYEKL. The CDR3 consists of 15 residues. CDR3 residues: CASSQGQGEGTEAFF. In DNA form, the CDR3 reads TGCGCCAGCAGCCAAGGGCAGGGCGAGGGCACTGAAGCTTTCTTT.

This sequence joins TRBV4-1 and TRBJ2-3; possibly TRBD2 for D (5 bases). The CDR3 totals 13 residues. Germline CDR1 and CDR2: MGHRA and YSYEKL. The V gene lost 6 bases and the J gene lost 5 bases, with 12 bases spanning the gap. CDR3 nucleotides: TGCGCCAGCAGGACGGTGGAGGAAGATACGCAGTATTTT. Its translation is CASRTVEEDTQYF.

This chain links TRBV28 with TRBJ2-1, with D hard to call. With 8 bases removed from V and 0 bases from J, the gap between germline ends came to 8 bases. CDR1 is MDHEN and CDR2 is SYDVKM in the germline V gene. The CDR3 length is 13 residues. As DNA, the CDR3 is TGTGCCAGCGGTACGAGCTCCTACAATGAGCAGTTCTTC. Translated: CASGTSSYNEQFF.

The rearrangement links TRBV30 to TRBJ2-7, with D possibly being TRBD1 or TRBD2 (5 bases each). CDR1 and CDR2 (germline): GTSNPN, SVGIG (reference sequence). There are 12 residues in the CDR3. The V end lost 5 bases, the J end lost 8 bases, and 16 bases lay between the germline ends. CDR3 sequence (DNA): TGTGCCTGGGAGAGGGGCCTAGAACAGCAGTACTTC. Residues: CAWERGLEQQYF.

The chain joins TRBV15 to TRBJ2-2; 12 positions match TRBD1. This CDR3 region has 19 residues. V was pared by 7 bases and J by 0 bases, with 12 bases of the junction left unmatched. Germline CDR1 reads LNHNV; CDR2 reads YYDKDF (reference sequence). CDR3 sequence: CATIVGTGGRGANTGELFF. The CDR3 DNA is TGTGCCACCATTGTCGGGACAGGGGGCAGGGGCGCGAACACCGGGGAGCTGTTTTTT.

The chain uses TRBV5-6 and TRBJ2-3; tentatively, D is TRBD1 (6 bases). CDR3 length equals 14 residues. Trimming cost V 1 base and J 6 bases, with 12 bases left between them. The germline V gene has CDR1 SGHDT and CDR2 YYEEEE. CDR3 in DNA: TGTGCCAGCAGCTTGTGGGACAATAGTGATACGCAGTATTTT. It encodes CASSLWDNSDTQYF. The full variable domain, with the rest looked up from reference TRBV5-6 and TRBJ2-3, is DAGVTQSPTHLIKTRGQQVTLRCSPKSGHDTVSWYQQALGQGPQFIFQYYEEEERQRGNFPDRFSGHQFPNYSSELNVNALLLGDSALYLCASSLWDNSDTQYFGPGTRLTVL.

The rearrangement links TRBV6-5 to TRBJ2-2; D is undetermined. In germline, CDR1 is MNHEY, CDR2 SVGAGI. The germline V and J ends were trimmed by 0 bases and 1 base, with 9 bases remaining between them. This CDR3 spans 16 amino acids. The CDR3 spells CASSYSSTRNTGELFF. In DNA, the CDR3 is TGTGCCAGCAGTTACTCCAGTACCCGGAACACCGGGGAGCTGTTTTTT.

J is TRBJ2-3 and V is TRBV5-4, with a tentative D call TRBD2 (5 bases). Trimming removed 0 bases at V and 5 bases at J, with 16 bases between. The CDR3 extends over 16 amino acids. Germline V gives CDR1 SGHNT, CDR2 YYREEE (reference sequence). CDR3 coding DNA: TGTGCCAGCAGCTTGGAATCGTGGGGAGAGAGAGATACGCAGTATTTT. Its protein is CASSLESWGERDTQYF.